Each of the 13 T cell receptor beta chains below was sequenced from the same sample in a study of blood T cell repertoires in COVID-19. Profiling relied on immunoSEQ multiplex PCR, and the TCRdb table lists in-frame clones only, not all of them. The data show about 310,000 clones, with 80% to 90% seen just once and around 2.1% held by the top ten. The sample consisted of PBMCs or T cells enriched from blood (not recorded which). These receptors originate from a man aged 25 to 45 who had recovered from COVID-19.

A note on this clone: The identical CDR3 is also encoded by other nucleotide sequences in the sample. This rearrangement joins TRBV7-3 to TRBJ1-1; TRBD1 is a possible D gene (5 bases). The ends were cut back, 5 bases at V and 5 bases at J, with 12 bases in the middle. Germline V CDR1 and CDR2: SGHTA, FQGTGA. The CDR3 spans 13 residues. CDR3 nucleotides: TGTGCCAGCAGCCTTACGGGGGGGACTGAAGCTTTCTTT. Encoded protein: CASSLTGGTEAFF.

This clone was seen more than once but under ten times. The chain carries TRBV2 and TRBJ1-3; possible D gene TRBD1, 6 bases. V was pared by 6 bases and J by 7 bases, with 19 bases between. Germline V gene lookup returns CDR1 SNHLY and CDR2 FYNNEI. CDR3 length: 15 residues. The chain's CDR3 is CASSAAGTPENTIYF. In nucleotides, the CDR3 is TGTGCCAGCAGCGCCGCCGGGACACCGGAGAACACCATATATTTT.

The count of this clone is one. The chain combines TRBV5-1 with TRBJ2-7; D is perhaps TRBD1 (5 bases). CDR1 SGHRS and CDR2 YFSETQ come from the germline V gene. The CDR3 has 15 amino acids. V was clipped by 3 bases and J by 7 bases, with 20 bases between them. The CDR3 DNA is TGCGCCAGCAGCTCGACAGAAACGGGCATATCTGAGCAGTACTTC. Translating it yields CASSSTETGISEQYF.

This chain connects TRBV30 to TRBJ1-1, with 8 bases aligning to TRBD1. The germline V gene encodes CDR1 GTSNPN and CDR2 SVGIG (reference sequence). The CDR3 consists of 15 residues. The trim removed 3 bases at V and 6 bases at J, leaving 12 bases unmatched. The CDR3 loop is CAWSPGQGIRPEAFF. CDR3 in DNA: TGTGCCTGGAGCCCCGGACAGGGCATAAGGCCTGAAGCTTTCTTT.

V and J are TRBV19 and TRBJ1-2, with 8 bases matching TRBD1. Germline lookup yields CDR1 LNHDA and CDR2 SQIVND (reference sequence). The V segment lost 5 bases and the J segment 3 bases; nucleotides outside the gene matches: 14. CDR3 size: 17 residues. The CDR3 DNA sequence: TGTGCCAGTAGTGACAGGGGAAAGAGAAACAACTACTATGGCTACACCTTC. Protein sequence: CASSDRGKRNNYYGYTF.

This clone was observed a single time. CDR3 sequence (DNA): TGTGCCAGCAGCGGGGACAGGGGTGAAGCTTTCTTT. Amino acids: CASSGDRGEAFF. The chain has TRBV5-6 and TRBJ1-1, with 10 bases that match TRBD1. V lost 4 bases to trimming and J lost 7 bases; unmatched junction nucleotides: 1. Per germline, CDR1 SGHDT and CDR2 YYEEEE. The length of the CDR3 is 12 residues.

Notes on this clone: This same CDR3 is encoded by further DNA sequences in the sample. The chain uses TRBV20-1 and TRBJ1-3, with TRBD1 as a possible D gene (6 bases). The CDR3 has 11 amino acids. Germline V gives CDR1 DFQATT, CDR2 SNEGSKA (reference sequence). Trimming shortened V by 6 bases and J by 4 bases, and 7 bases separated the two germline ends. CDR3 coding DNA: TGCAGTGCCAGGGGCGGAAACACCATATATTTT. The encoded protein is CSARGGNTIYF.

For the CDR3, the DNA is TGTGCCAGCTCACCACAAACAGGGGATGGCTACACCTTC. It codes for CASSPQTGDGYTF. The chain combines TRBV18 with TRBJ1-2, with 7 bases identical to TRBD1. This CDR3 has 13 amino acids. Germline loops: CDR1 KGHSH, CDR2 LQKENI. J gave up 6 bases and V 1 base, and 2 bases lay outside the gene matches.

Comments on this clone: Within the sample, other DNA sequences also encode this same CDR3. The chain joins TRBV3-1 (or the pseudogene TRBV3-2) to TRBJ2-5; no clear D gene. CDR3 size: 12 residues. The V end was cut by 4 bases, the J end by 5 bases, with 8 bases between. CDR1 and CDR2 (germline): LGHDT, YNNKEL (reference sequence). CDR3 amino acids: CASSPEAETQYF. The CDR3 DNA reads TGTGCCAGCAGCCCCGAAGCGGAGACCCAGTACTTC.

The V gene is TRBV5-1, the J gene TRBJ2-5, with D maybe TRBD1 (5 bases). This CDR3 is 14 amino acids long. V lost 0 bases, J lost 3 bases, and 9 bases lay in between. The V gene's germline CDR1 is SGHRS and CDR2 YFSETQ. The CDR3 coding sequence is TGCGCCAGCAGCTTGGTTTCCAGGGAAGAGACCCAGTACTTC. It specifies CASSLVSREETQYF.

This chain joins TRBV4-1 and TRBJ1-4; 8 positions agree with TRBD1. The CDR3 length is 16 residues. Germline V CDR1 and CDR2: MGHRA, YSYEKL. J lost 8 bases, V lost 4 bases, and 12 bases had no gene match. CDR3 DNA sequence: TGCGCCAGCAGCCGGGTAACCAGGGGGCAAGGAGAAAAACTGTTTTTT. The encoded protein is CASSRVTRGQGEKLFF.

The genes are TRBV5-4 and TRBJ1-2, with 9 bases lining up with TRBD1. CDR3 size: 17 residues. The J segment lost 8 bases and the V segment lost 3 bases, leaving 17 bases of the junction unmatched. CDR1 is SGHNT and CDR2 is YYREEE in the germline V gene (reference sequence). The CDR3 nucleotides are TGTGCCAGCAGCTCATACACTACCGGGACAGGGTCTTACGGCTACACCTTC. Amino acids: CASSSYTTGTGSYGYTF.

This clone showed up just a few times. The chain is built from TRBV19 and TRBJ1-3; D is ambiguous. The V and J ends lost 4 bases and 2 bases respectively, with 12 bases between them. The length of the CDR3 is 15 residues. Germline assignment: CDR1 LNHDA and CDR2 SQIVND (reference sequence). The CDR3 DNA follows: TGTGCCAGTAGTACAGGCAGACAAACTGGAAACACCATATATTTT. Protein: CASSTGRQTGNTIYF.